This TCR beta chain was sequenced for a study of blood T cells in healthy people across ages. General observations from the study: Compared with aged donors, long-lived donors showed fewer expanded clones, suggesting selection. The recorded TCR beta diversity per million T cells decreased in a roughly linear manner with age.

Primed by a sample-barcoded 5' primer and a J-beta primer mix, a second PCR proceeded for about 6 to 12 cycles. TCRdb used MiXCR to reprocess the 5' RACE reads, holding one entry per CDR3 protein. There are over a million distinct CDR3 sequences in the sample; under 45% occur only once, and approximately 20% lies in the top ten. Details on this clonotype: Its specificity is not known.

This clonotype was sampled from a woman between 55 and 75 years old in good health. Sequenced material: blood.

CDR3 bases: TGTGCCAGCAGTTTACGACAGGGTTTCTCCTACAATGAGCAGTTCTTC. It translates to CASSLRQGFSYNEQFF. J is TRBJ2-1 and V is TRBV28, with 7 bases aligning to TRBD1. With 2 bases clipped from V and 0 bases from J, the junction kept 4 bases outside the gene matches. There are 16 residues in the CDR3. Germline V gene lookup returns CDR1 MDHEN and CDR2 SYDVKM.